This T cell receptor beta chain stems from a study of CD8 T cells in Susac syndrome. It was with random hexamers that roughly 0.45 to 1 ug RNA was reverse transcribed. TCRdb used MiXCR to reprocess the immunoSEQ multiplex PCR reads, holding one entry per CDR3 protein. Of 160,000 or so distinct CDR3 sequences detected, roughly 95% appear once; the ten largest clones hold about 0.16%. This receptor was identified in a human donor with multiple sclerosis. The specimen was CD8+ T cells from PBMCs.

CDR3 protein: CASSPTMALSYEQYF. CDR3 DNA: TGTGCCAGCAGCCCGACAATGGCACTCTCCTACGAGCAGTACTTC. The chain couples TRBV3-1 to TRBJ2-7; D not resolved. The germline V gene has CDR1 LGHDT and CDR2 YNNKEL (reference sequence). The CDR3 has 15 amino acids. V was cut by 4 bases and J by 0 bases, with 13 bases left in between.